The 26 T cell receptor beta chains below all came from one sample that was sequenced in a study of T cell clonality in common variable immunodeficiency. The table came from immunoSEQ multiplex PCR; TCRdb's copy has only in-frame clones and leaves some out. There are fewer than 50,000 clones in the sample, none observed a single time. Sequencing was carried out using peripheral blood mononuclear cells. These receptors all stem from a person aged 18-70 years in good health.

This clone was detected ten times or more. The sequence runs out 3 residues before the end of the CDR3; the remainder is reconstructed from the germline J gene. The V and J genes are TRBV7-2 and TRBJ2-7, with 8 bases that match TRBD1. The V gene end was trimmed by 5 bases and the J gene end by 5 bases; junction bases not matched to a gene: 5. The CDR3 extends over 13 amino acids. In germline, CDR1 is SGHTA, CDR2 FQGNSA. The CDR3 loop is CASSHRGVHEQYF. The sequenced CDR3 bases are TGTGCCAGCAGCCACAGGGGGGTTCACGAG. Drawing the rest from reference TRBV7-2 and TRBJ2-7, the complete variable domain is GAGVSQSPSNKVTEKGKDVELRCDPISGHTALYWYRQSLGQGLEFLIYFQGNSAPDKSGLPSDRFSAERTGGSVSTLTIQRTQQEDSAVYLCASSHRGVHEQYFGPGTRLTVT.

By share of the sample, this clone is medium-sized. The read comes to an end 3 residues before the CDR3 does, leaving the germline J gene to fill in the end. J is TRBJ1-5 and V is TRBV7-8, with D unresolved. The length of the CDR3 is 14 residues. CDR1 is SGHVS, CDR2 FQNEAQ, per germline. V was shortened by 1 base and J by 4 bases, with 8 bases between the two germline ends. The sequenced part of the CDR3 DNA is TGTGCCAGCAGCTTAGAAGGCAGGAATCAGCCC. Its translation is CASSLEGRNQP. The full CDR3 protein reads CASSLEGRNQPQHF.

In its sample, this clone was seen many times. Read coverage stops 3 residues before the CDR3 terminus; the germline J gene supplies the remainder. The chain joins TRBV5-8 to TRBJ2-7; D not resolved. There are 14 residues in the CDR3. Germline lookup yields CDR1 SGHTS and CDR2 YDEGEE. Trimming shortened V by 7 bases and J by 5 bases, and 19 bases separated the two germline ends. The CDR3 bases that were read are TGTGCCAGCTATCAAGACCCTATCAGGAACGAG. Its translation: CASYQDPIRNE. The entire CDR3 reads CASYQDPIRNEQYF.

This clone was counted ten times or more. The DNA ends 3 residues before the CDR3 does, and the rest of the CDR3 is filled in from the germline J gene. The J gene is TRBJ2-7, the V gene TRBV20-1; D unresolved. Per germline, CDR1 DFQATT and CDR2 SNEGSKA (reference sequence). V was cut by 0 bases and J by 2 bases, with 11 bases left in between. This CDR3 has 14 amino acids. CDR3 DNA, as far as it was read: TGCAGTGCTAGAGATCCGAGGTTACCCTACGAG. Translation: CSARDPRLPYE. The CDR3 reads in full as CSARDPRLPYEQYF.

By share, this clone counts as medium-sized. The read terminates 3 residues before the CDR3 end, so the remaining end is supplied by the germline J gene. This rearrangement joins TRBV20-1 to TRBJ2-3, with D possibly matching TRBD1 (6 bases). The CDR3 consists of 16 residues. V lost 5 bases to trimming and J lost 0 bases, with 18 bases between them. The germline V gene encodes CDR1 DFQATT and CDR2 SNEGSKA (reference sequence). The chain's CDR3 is CSALDRSFGSTDTQYF. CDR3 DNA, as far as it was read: TGCAGTGCTCTGGACAGATCCTTTGGAAGCACAGATACG.

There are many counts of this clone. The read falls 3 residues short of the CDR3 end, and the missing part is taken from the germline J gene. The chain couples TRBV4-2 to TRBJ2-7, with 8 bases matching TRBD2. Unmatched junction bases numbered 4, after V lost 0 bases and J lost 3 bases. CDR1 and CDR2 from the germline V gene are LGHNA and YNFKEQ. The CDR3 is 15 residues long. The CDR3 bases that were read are TGTGCCAGCAGCCAAGATGCCAGCGGGAGCTACGAG. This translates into CASSQDASGSYE. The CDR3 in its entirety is CASSQDASGSYEQYF.

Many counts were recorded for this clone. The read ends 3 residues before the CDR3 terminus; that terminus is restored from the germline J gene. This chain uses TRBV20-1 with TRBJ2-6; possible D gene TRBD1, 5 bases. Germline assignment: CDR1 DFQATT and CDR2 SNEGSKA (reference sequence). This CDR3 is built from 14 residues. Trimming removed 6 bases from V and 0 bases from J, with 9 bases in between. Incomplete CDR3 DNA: TGCAGTGCACCGACAGCCTCTGGGGCCAACGTC. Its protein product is CSAPTASGANV. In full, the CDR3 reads CSAPTASGANVLTF.

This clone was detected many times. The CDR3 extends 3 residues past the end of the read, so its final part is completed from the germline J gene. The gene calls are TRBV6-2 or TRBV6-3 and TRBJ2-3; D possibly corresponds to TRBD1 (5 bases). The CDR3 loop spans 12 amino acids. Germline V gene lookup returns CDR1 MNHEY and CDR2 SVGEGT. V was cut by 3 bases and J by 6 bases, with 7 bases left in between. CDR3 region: CASSYQGDTQYF. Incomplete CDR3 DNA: TGTGCCAGCAGTTATCAGGGTGATACG.

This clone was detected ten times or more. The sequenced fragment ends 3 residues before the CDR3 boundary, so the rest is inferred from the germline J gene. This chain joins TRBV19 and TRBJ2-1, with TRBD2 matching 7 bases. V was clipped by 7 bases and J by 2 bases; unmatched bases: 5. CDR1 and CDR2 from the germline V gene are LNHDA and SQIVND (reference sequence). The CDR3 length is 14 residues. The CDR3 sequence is CASTAGSTYNEQFF. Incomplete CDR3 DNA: TGTGCCAGTACAGCGGGATCTACCTACAATGAG.

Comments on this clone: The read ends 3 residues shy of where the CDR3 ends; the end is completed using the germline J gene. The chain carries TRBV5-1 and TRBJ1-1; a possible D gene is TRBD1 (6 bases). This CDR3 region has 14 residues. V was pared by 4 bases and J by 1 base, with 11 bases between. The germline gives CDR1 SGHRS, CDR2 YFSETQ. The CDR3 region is CASSPGQSNTEAFF. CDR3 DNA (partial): TGCGCCAGCAGCCCAGGACAGTCGAACACTGAA. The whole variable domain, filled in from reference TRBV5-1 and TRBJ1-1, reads KAGVTQTPRYLIKTRGQQVTLSCSPISGHRSVSWYQQTPGQGLQFLFEYFSETQRNKGNFPGRFSGRQFSNSRSEMNVSTLELGDSALYLCASSPGQSNTEAFFGQGTRLTVV.

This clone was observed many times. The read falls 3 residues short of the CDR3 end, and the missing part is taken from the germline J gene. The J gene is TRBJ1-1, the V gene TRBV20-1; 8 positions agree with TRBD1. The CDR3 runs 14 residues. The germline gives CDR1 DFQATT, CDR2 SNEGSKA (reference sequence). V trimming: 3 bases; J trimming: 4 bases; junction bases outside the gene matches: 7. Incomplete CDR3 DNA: TGCAGTGCTAGCGCCGGACAGGGTATCACTGAA. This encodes CSASAGQGITE. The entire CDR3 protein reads CSASAGQGITEAFF.

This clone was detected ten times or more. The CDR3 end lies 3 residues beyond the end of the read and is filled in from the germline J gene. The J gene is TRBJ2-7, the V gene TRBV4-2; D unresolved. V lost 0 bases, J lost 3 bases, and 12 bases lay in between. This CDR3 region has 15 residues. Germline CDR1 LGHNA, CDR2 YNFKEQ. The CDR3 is CASSQDLSSFYEQYF. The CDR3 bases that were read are TGTGCCAGCAGCCAAGATTTATCAAGCTTCTACGAG.

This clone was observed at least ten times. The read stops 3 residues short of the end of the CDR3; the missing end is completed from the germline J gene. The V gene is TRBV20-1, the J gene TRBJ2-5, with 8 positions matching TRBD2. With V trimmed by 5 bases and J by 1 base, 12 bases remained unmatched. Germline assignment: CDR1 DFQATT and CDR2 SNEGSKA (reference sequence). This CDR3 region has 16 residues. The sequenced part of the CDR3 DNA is TGCAGTGCTTCGGGATTGGCGGGAGGCTCCCAAGAGACC. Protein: CSASGLAGGSQET. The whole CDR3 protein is CSASGLAGGSQETQYF.

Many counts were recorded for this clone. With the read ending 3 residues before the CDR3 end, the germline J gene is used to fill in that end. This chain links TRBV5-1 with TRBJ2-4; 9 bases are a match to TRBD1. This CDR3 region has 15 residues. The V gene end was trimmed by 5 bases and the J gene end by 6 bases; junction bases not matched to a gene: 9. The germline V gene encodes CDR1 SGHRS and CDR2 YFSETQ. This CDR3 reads CASSEGQGLSNIQYF. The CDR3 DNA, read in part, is TGCGCCAGCAGTGAGGGACAGGGATTGTCAAACATT.

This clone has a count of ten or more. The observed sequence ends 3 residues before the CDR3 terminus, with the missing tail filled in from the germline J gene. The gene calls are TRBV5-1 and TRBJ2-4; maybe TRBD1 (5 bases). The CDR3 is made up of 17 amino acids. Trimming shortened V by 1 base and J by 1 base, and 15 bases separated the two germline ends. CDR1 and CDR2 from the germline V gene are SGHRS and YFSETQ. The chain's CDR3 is CASSLIGLQVAKNIQYF. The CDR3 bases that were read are TGCGCCAGCAGCTTGATAGGCTTACAGGTCGCCAAAAACATT.

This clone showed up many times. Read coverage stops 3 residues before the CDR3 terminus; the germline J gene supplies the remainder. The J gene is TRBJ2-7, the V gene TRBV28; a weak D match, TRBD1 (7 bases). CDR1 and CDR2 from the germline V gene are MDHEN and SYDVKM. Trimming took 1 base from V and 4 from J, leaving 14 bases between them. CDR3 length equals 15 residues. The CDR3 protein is CASSLSEGARYEQYF. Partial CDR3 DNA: TGTGCCAGCAGTTTATCGGAGGGGGCAAGATACGAG.

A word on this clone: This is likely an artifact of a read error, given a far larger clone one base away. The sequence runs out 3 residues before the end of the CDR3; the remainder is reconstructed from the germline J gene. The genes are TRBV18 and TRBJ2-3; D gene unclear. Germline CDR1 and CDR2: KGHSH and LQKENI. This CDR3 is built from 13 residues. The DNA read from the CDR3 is TGTGCCAGCTCACCCGACTCGGTCGATGCG. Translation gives CASSPDSVDA. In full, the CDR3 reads CASSPDSVDAQYF. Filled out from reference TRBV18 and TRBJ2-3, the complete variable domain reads NAGVMQNPRHLVRRRGQEARLRCSPMKGHSHVYWYRQLPEEGLKFMVYLQKENIIDESGMPKERFSAEFPKEGPSILRIQQVVRGDSAAYFCASSPDSVDAQYFGPGTRLTVL.

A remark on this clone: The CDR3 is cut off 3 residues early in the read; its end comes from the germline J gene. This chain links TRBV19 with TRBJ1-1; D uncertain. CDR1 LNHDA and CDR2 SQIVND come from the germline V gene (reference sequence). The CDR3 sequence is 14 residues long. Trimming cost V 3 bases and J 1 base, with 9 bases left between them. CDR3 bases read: TGTGCCAGTAGTATTGGTGCGGAGAACACTGAA. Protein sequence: CASSIGAENTE. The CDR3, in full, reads CASSIGAENTEAFF.

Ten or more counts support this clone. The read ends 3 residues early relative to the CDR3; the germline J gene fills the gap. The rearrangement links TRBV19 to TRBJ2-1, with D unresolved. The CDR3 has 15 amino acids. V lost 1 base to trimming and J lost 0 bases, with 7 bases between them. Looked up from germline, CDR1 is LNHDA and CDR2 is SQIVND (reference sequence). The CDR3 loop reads CASSIVVSSYNEQFF. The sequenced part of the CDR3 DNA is TGTGCCAGTAGTATAGTGGTCAGCTCCTACAATGAG.

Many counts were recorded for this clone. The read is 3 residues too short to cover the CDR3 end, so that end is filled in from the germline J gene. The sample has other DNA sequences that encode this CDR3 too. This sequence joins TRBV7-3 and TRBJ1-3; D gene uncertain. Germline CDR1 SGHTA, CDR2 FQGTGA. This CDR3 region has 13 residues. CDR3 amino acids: CASSQAPQAPIYF. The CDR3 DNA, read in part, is TGTGCCAGCAGTCAAGCCCCGCAGGCGCCC.

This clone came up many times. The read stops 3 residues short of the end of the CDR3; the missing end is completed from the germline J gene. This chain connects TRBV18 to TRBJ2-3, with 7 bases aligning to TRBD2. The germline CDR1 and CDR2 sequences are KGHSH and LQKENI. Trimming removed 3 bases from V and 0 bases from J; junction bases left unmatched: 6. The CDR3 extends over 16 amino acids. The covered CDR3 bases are TGTGCCAGCTCACCCTTAGGAGCGGGGAGCACAGATACG. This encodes CASSPLGAGSTDT. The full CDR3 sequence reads CASSPLGAGSTDTQYF.

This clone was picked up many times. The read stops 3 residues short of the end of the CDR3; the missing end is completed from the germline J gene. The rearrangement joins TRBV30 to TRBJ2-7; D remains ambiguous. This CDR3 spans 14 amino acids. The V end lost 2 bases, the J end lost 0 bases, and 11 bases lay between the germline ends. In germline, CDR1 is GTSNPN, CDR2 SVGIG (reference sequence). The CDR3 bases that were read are TGTGCCTGGAGTTCGATTCTCAGCTCCTACGAG. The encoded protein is CAWSSILSSYE. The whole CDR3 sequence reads CAWSSILSSYEQYF. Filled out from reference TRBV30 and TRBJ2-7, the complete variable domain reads SQTIHQWPATLVQPVGSPLSLECTVEGTSNPNLYWYRQAAGRGLQLLFYSVGIGQISSEVPQNLSASRPQDRQFILSSKKLLLSDSGFYLCAWSSILSSYEQYFGPGTRLTVT.

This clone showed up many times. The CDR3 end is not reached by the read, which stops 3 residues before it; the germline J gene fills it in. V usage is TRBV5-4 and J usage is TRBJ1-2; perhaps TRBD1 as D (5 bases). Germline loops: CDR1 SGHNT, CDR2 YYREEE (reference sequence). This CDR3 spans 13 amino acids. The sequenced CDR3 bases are TGTGCCAGCAGCTTGTTAGGGGCGGAGATT. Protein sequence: CASSLLGAEI. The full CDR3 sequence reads CASSLLGAEIYTF. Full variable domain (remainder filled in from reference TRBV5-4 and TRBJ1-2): ETGVTQSPTHLIKTRGQQVTLRCSSQSGHNTVSWYQQALGQGPQFIFQYYREEENGRGNFPPRFSGLQFPNYSSELNVNALELDDSALYLCASSLLGAEIYTFGSGTRLTVV.

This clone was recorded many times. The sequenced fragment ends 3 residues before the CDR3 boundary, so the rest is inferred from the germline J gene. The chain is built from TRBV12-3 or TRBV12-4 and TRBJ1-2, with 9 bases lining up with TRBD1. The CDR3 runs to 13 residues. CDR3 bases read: TGTGCCAGCAGGGGACAGGGACGGAGGGGC. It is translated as CASRGQGRRG. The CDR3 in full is CASRGQGRRGYTF.

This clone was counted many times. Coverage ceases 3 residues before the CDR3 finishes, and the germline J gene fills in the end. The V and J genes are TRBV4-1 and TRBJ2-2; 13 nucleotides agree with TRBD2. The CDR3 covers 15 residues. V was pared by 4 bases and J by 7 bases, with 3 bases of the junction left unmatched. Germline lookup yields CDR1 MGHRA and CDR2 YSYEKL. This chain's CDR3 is CASSPGLAGIGELFF. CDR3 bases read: TGCGCCAGCAGCCCGGGACTAGCGGGGATCGGGGAG.

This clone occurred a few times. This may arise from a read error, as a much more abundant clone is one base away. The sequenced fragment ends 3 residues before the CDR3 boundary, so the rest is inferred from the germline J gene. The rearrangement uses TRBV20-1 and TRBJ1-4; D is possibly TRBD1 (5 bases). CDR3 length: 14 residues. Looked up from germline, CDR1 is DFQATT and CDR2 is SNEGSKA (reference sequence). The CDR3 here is CSARGDSGANVLFF. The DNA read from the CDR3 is TGCAGTGCTAGAGGCGACTCTGGGGCCAACGTA.